Below are 14 T cell receptor beta chains sequenced from a single sample in a study of cytomegalovirus exposure and HLA in healthy donors. PCR used 60 Vbeta primers and 13 Jbeta primers. Only in-frame clones appear in the TCRdb table, and some are missing; sequencing was by immunoSEQ multiplex PCR. Among about 120,000 clones listed, 75% to 85% were seen once. Sequenced input: PBMCs. The receptor set was obtained from a man aged 25-45 years in good health and CMV-seropositive.

V usage is TRBV19 and J usage is TRBJ2-7; unclear D gene. CDR3 size: 13 residues. Trimming left V 5 bases short and J 2 bases short, with 10 bases between. CDR1 is LNHDA, CDR2 SQIVND, per germline (reference sequence). The DNA for the CDR3 is TGTGCCAGTAGTGATCATAACACCTACGAGCAGTACTTC. It yields the protein CASSDHNTYEQYF.

The chain employs TRBV2 and TRBJ1-6; D is uncertain. This CDR3 has 12 residues. V was trimmed by 4 bases and J by 12 bases, leaving 10 bases between them. Germline V gene data show CDR1 as SNHLY and CDR2 as FYNNEI. As DNA, the CDR3 is TGTGCCAGCAGTGGATCCCCAGAACCCCTCCACTTT. Translated: CASSGSPEPLHF.

This rearrangement joins TRBV6-6 to TRBJ2-5; 7 bases line up with TRBD1. CDR3 length: 14 amino acids. V lost 5 bases to trimming and J lost 0 bases; unmatched junction nucleotides: 3. Germline lookup yields CDR1 MNHNY and CDR2 SVGAGI (reference sequence). The CDR3 sequence is CASSKGQYQETQYF. CDR3 bases: TGTGCCAGCAGTAAGGGACAGTACCAAGAGACCCAGTACTTC.

The CDR3 here is CSVATGADTEAFF. CDR3 sequence (DNA): TGCAGCGTTGCGACAGGGGCGGACACTGAAGCTTTCTTT. The rearrangement uses TRBV29-1 and TRBJ1-1; 8 nucleotides match TRBD1. The germline CDR1 and CDR2 sequences are SQVTM and ANQGSEA. The CDR3 has 13 residues. Trimming removed 4 bases from V and 3 bases from J; junction bases left unmatched: 4.

In its sample, this clone was seen a few times. V usage is TRBV10-3 and J usage is TRBJ2-7; 14 nucleotides agree with TRBD2. V dropped 2 bases and J dropped 4; count of bases not matched to a gene: 7. CDR1 and CDR2 (germline): ENHRY, SYGVKD. The length of the CDR3 is 17 residues. CDR3 residues: CAISEVGLAGVQYEQYF. CDR3 nucleotide sequence: TGTGCCATCAGTGAGGTGGGACTAGCGGGGGTGCAGTACGAGCAGTACTTC.

This rearrangement joins TRBV27 to TRBJ2-7; 8 bases are shared with TRBD1. The CDR3 loop spans 13 amino acids. V lost 6 bases and J lost 7; bases outside the gene matches: 8. Germline assignment: CDR1 MNHEY and CDR2 SMNVEV (reference sequence). CDR3 sequence reads: CASRPSQGGEQYF. The CDR3 DNA is TGTGCCAGCAGACCATCACAGGGGGGTGAGCAGTACTTC.

V usage is TRBV19 and J usage is TRBJ1-5; 8 bases agree with TRBD1. CDR1 LNHDA and CDR2 SQIVND come from the germline V gene (reference sequence). V was clipped by 4 bases and J by 5 bases; unmatched bases: 10. The CDR3 has 16 residues. The CDR3 loop is CASSTRDRFTDQPQHF. The CDR3 DNA reads TGTGCCAGTAGTACCCGGGACAGGTTCACGGATCAGCCCCAGCATTTT.

The chain employs TRBV28 and TRBJ1-2; 9 nucleotides match TRBD1. The CDR3 has 15 amino acids. Germline CDR1 reads MDHEN; CDR2 reads SYDVKM. The J segment lost 7 bases and the V segment lost 5 bases, leaving 11 bases of the junction unmatched. CDR3 protein: CASSPDTGGVRGYTF. CDR3 nucleotides: TGTGCCAGCAGTCCTGATACAGGGGGCGTTCGTGGCTACACCTTC.

The gene calls are TRBV29-1 and TRBJ2-3; D not resolved. This CDR3 spans 13 amino acids. Germline CDR1 SQVTM, CDR2 ANQGSEA. V gave up 3 bases and J gave up 0 bases, with 7 bases separating them. The chain's CDR3 is CSVDYKSTDTQYF. The CDR3 coding sequence is TGCAGCGTTGATTACAAGAGCACAGATACGCAGTATTTT.

The rearrangement uses TRBV7-9 and TRBJ1-1, with D perhaps TRBD1 (5 bases). CDR3 size: 17 residues. Deletions cut 5 bases from V and 0 bases from J, with 19 bases between. CDR1 and CDR2 from the germline V gene are SEHNR and FQNEAQ (reference sequence). The CDR3 DNA sequence: TGTGCCAGCAGCCGGAACCGGGGGATCCTCATGAACACTGAAGCTTTCTTT. This sequence encodes CASSRNRGILMNTEAFF.

The chain joins TRBV19 to TRBJ2-1, with D maybe TRBD2 (6 bases). Trimming shortened V by 4 bases and J by 7 bases, and 14 bases separated the two germline ends. CDR1 is LNHDA, CDR2 SQIVND, per germline (reference sequence). The CDR3 spans 14 residues. The CDR3 loop is CASSSRTSGNEQFF. As DNA, the CDR3 is TGTGCCAGTAGTAGTAGGACAAGCGGGAATGAGCAGTTCTTC.

This sequence joins TRBV7-9 and TRBJ2-5; D unresolved. The CDR3 has 12 residues. Trimming stripped 4 bases from V and 5 bases from J, with 8 bases between. The germline gives CDR1 SEHNR, CDR2 FQNEAQ (reference sequence). The DNA for the CDR3 is TGTGCCAGCAGCTACCCGGAGGAGACCCAGTACTTC. Translating it yields CASSYPEETQYF.

The chain employs TRBV5-1 and TRBJ1-2, with 8 bases identical to TRBD1. Germline V gives CDR1 SGHRS, CDR2 YFSETQ. The CDR3 runs 16 residues. J was trimmed by 1 base and V by 0 bases; bases with no gene match: 5. CDR3 nucleotide sequence: TGCGCCAGCAGCTTGGCTGAACAGGGGGTTAACTATGGCTACACCTTC. Amino acid sequence: CASSLAEQGVNYGYTF.

V usage is TRBV5-6 and J usage is TRBJ1-6, with TRBD1 identical over 7 bases. Germline V gene sequence: CDR1 SGHDT, CDR2 YYEEEE. Trimming at V came to 3 bases and at J to 6 bases, leaving 0 bases not matched to a gene. CDR3 length: 13 amino acids. CDR3 sequence reads: CASSWDSNSPLHF. CDR3 bases: TGTGCCAGCAGCTGGGACAGTAATTCACCCCTCCACTTT.